The entry below describes one T cell receptor (beta chain). The CDR3 length is 12 residues. The repertoire was sequenced with immunoSEQ multiplex PCR; TCRdb's copy has only in-frame clones and lacks some. The sample yields 200,000 or so clones, about 93% seen once. The sample belongs to a study of control samples from healthy donors and cancer patients. The specimen was blood. The chain combines TRBV7-5 with TRBJ2-7. TRBV7-5 is reported as a pseudogene. The receptor's source is a man in his fifties in good health. The CDR3 protein is CVRSLGGNEQYV. In DNA, the CDR3 is TGTGTCAGAAGCTTAGGTGGGAACGAGCAGTACGTC.